This is a list of T cell receptor beta chains from one sample in a study of blood T cell repertoires in COVID-19. Repertoires were generated with immunoSEQ multiplex PCR, while TCRdb's copy carries only in-frame clones and drops some. The sample holds around 140,000 clones, about 90% seen once. The sequenced sample consisted of peripheral blood. The source of these receptors is a woman in her forties or fifties with acute or convalescent COVID-19. Both conserved end residues are part of each CDR3. The order of the fields is CDR3 length, J gene, clone size, V gene, D gene, CDR3 DNA, CDR3 protein. A D gene is named only where the DNA matches it firmly. Where a row states a size, it is once, few, many or the class of an expanded clone; other rows omit it.

>14|TRBJ1-6|-|TRBV30|-
TGTGCCTGGAAACTGACAGTCTATAATTCACCCCTCCACTTT
CAWKLTVYNSPLHF
>13|TRBJ1-1|-|TRBV7-9|-
TGTGCCAGCAGCTTAGGAGGGAGCACTGAAGCTTTCTTT
CASSLGGSTEAFF
>16|TRBJ2-2|-|TRBV5-4|-
TGTGCCAGCAGCTTTCTAGCGTCCGTGAACACCGGGGAGCTGTTTTTT
CASSFLASVNTGELFF
>16|TRBJ2-1|once|TRBV7-2|TRBD2
TGTGCCAGCAGCTCAAGACTAGCGGGGGGGAGGGATGAGCAGTTCTTC
CASSSRLAGGRDEQFF
>15|TRBJ2-3|-|TRBV12-5|TRBD1
TGTGCTAGTGGTTCTGGGGACAGGGTACCCGATACGCAGTATTTT
CASGSGDRVPDTQYF
>16|TRBJ1-5|-|TRBV3-1/TRBV3-2|-
TGTGCCAGCAGCCCGACCCACGCGGGGGGCAATCAGCCCCAGCATTTT
CASSPTHAGGNQPQHF
>21|TRBJ2-7|-|TRBV7-4|TRBD2
TGTGCCAGCAGCTTAAGTAAGGGAGTCCCGGGACTAGCGGGAGGGCATTACGAGCAGTACTTC
CASSLSKGVPGLAGGHYEQYF
>15|TRBJ1-5|-|TRBV6-2/TRBV6-3|TRBD1
TGTGCCAGCAGTGGTGGACAGGGAATCAATCAGCCCCAGCATTTT
CASSGGQGINQPQHF
>13|TRBJ1-2|-|TRBV3-1/TRBV3-2|-
TGTGCCAGCACCCTAATGGGCTCCGAGGGCTACACCTTC
CASTLMGSEGYTF
>14|TRBJ1-5|-|TRBV6-5|-
TGTGCCAGCAGTCCCGGACGGGGGAACTCTCCCCAGCATTTT
CASSPGRGNSPQHF
>14|TRBJ2-2|-|TRBV18|-
TGTGCCAGCTCACCAAGCGACGGCACCGGGGAGCTGTTTTTT
CASSPSDGTGELFF
>16|TRBJ1-1|once|TRBV11-3|TRBD1
TGTGCCAGCAGCAATCCATCCGGGACAGCGAACACTGAAGCTTTCTTT
CASSNPSGTANTEAFF
>12|TRBJ2-1|once|TRBV7-8|TRBD1
TGTGCCAGTACACAGGGGGCTGAGTCCCAGTTCTTC
CASTQGAESQFF
>15|TRBJ2-5|-|TRBV20-1|TRBD2
TGCAGTGCTAGTTCCCTAGCGGGAGAACAAGAGACCCAGTACTTC
CSASSLAGEQETQYF
>14|TRBJ2-1|-|TRBV7-3|TRBD1
TGTGCCAGCAGCCGGGACAGGGGTAACAATGAGCAGTTCTTC
CASSRDRGNNEQFF
>13|TRBJ2-5|-|TRBV12-3/TRBV12-4|-
TGTGCCAGCAGTTTCAGGATTCAAGAGACCCAGTACTTC
CASSFRIQETQYF
>14|TRBJ1-1|once|TRBV3-1/TRBV3-2|TRBD1
TGTGCCAGCAGCCTGAGACAGGGTGGCACTGAAGCTTTCTTT
CASSLRQGGTEAFF
>15|TRBJ2-1|-|TRBV5-1|TRBD2
TGCGCCAGCAGCCCGGTCGGGCGGGAGGTTACTGAGCAGTTCTTC
CASSPVGREVTEQFF
>15|TRBJ1-1|-|TRBV5-1|-
TGCGCCAGCAGCACCTCACAGGGAGGGTACACTGAAGCTTTCTTT
CASSTSQGGYTEAFF
>15|TRBJ1-5|-|TRBV6-5|-
TGTGCCAGCAGGAAGGATACCGCGGGATATCGGCCCCAGCATTTT
CASRKDTAGYRPQHF
>15|TRBJ1-2|-|TRBV6-1|-
TGTGCCAGCAGTGAGAGGCAGGGAGGCCTTCGGGGCTACACCTTC
CASSERQGGLRGYTF
>15|TRBJ2-7|few|TRBV11-2|TRBD2
TGTGCCAGCAGCTTTAAGCTAGCGGGGTCCTACGAGCAGTACTTC
CASSFKLAGSYEQYF
>11|TRBJ2-7|-|TRBV5-1|-
TGCGCCAGCAGCACCGAGTTCGAGCAGTACTTC
CASSTEFEQYF
>14|TRBJ2-1|-|TRBV6-5|TRBD2
TGTGCCAGGGGAACGTCTAGCGGGAAAAATGAGCAGTTCTTC
CARGTSSGKNEQFF
>17|TRBJ1-3|-|TRBV10-3|TRBD1
TGTGCCATCAGTGAGACGGGACAGAGGAGCTCTGGAAACACCATATATTTT
CAISETGQRSSGNTIYF
>19|TRBJ2-6|-|TRBV4-1|TRBD2
TGCGCCAGCAGCCAAGATAGGGCAGCGGGGTACTCTGGGGCCAACGTCCTGACTTTC
CASSQDRAAGYSGANVLTF
>14|TRBJ1-5|-|TRBV4-1|TRBD1
TGCGCCAGCAGCCACGGACAGGGGGGCCAGCCCCAGCATTTT
CASSHGQGGQPQHF
>17|TRBJ2-2|-|TRBV5-1|-
TGCGCCAGCAGCTTGGCCAGGGACTCCTGGAACACCGGGGAGCTGTTTTTT
CASSLARDSWNTGELFF
>15|TRBJ2-3|-|TRBV5-8|-
TGTGCCACCTATTGGTCTAGCCGGAGCACAGATACGCAGTATTTT
CATYWSSRSTDTQYF
>15|TRBJ2-1|-|TRBV19|-
TGTGCCAGTAGTGGGGCCAGCGGGTTCAGTAATGAGCAGTTCTTC
CASSGASGFSNEQFF
>16|TRBJ2-6|-|TRBV19|-
TGTGCCAGTAGTATGGGACATAACTCTGGGGCCAACGTCCTGACTTTC
CASSMGHNSGANVLTF
>17|TRBJ2-3|-|TRBV7-4|-
TGTGCCAGCAGCTTAGGGTCAGCGGCTGGTTCATCAGATACGCAGTATTTT
CASSLGSAAGSSDTQYF
>15|TRBJ1-5|-|TRBV28|-
TGTGCCAGCAGTTCCCCAGGGGCTGGCAATCAGCCCCAGCATTTT
CASSSPGAGNQPQHF
>14|TRBJ2-1|-|TRBV29-1|TRBD2
TGCAGCGTTGGCGTAGCGGGAGGGCCCAATGAGCAGTTCTTC
CSVGVAGGPNEQFF
>13|TRBJ1-1|-|TRBV6-4|-
TGTGCCAGCAGTAAGGGGGATAACACTGAAGCTTTCTTT
CASSKGDNTEAFF
>14|TRBJ2-1|-|TRBV11-2|-
TGTGCCAGCAGCTTACCGTCAGACTACAATGAGCAGTTCTTC
CASSLPSDYNEQFF
>13|TRBJ1-1|-|TRBV19|-
TGTGCTATCTCTCCCAGGGAAAACACTGAAGCTTTCTTT
CAISPRENTEAFF
>16|TRBJ2-5|-|TRBV6-2/TRBV6-3|TRBD2
TGTGCCAGCAGTTACCGCGGGAGGGCTGAGGGGGAGACCCAGTACTTC
CASSYRGRAEGETQYF
>14|TRBJ2-3|-|TRBV27|TRBD1
TGTGCCAGCAGTGACAGGGGGGTATCAGATACGCAGTATTTT
CASSDRGVSDTQYF
>15|TRBJ2-7|-|TRBV4-1|TRBD2
TGCGCCAGCAGCCAGGGGACTAGCGGGAGTTTCGAGCAGTACTTC
CASSQGTSGSFEQYF
>15|TRBJ2-2|few|TRBV11-2|-
TGTGCCAGCAGCTTAGCGGGAGCGAACACCGGGGAGCTGTTTTTT
CASSLAGANTGELFF
>15|TRBJ1-1|once|TRBV11-2|-
TGTGCCAGCAGCTTAGGTCCTGGGCCGGACACTGAAGCTTTCTTT
CASSLGPGPDTEAFF